Presented here are 32 T cell receptor beta chains from one specimen sequenced in a study of blood T cell repertoires in COVID-19. Assay: immunoSEQ multiplex PCR; the TCRdb copy retains only in-frame clones and omits some. This sample carries some 130,000 clones, roughly 90% of them seen once, and the ten largest clones take roughly 2.2%. The sample taken for sequencing was peripheral blood. The receptors here all came from a man between 65 and 79 years old with active COVID-19.

This chain links TRBV29-1 with TRBJ2-3; D is unclear. Germline V gene lookup returns CDR1 SQVTM and CDR2 ANQGSEA. The CDR3 is made up of 13 amino acids. The V gene lost 6 bases and the J gene lost 2 bases, with 12 bases spanning the gap. DNA of the CDR3: TGCAGCGTGATTTTGTGGGCCACAGATACGCAGTATTTT. Amino acid sequence: CSVILWATDTQYF.

The chain is built from TRBV7-6 and TRBJ1-5; no clear D. This CDR3 has 15 amino acids. The germline V gene has CDR1 SGHVS and CDR2 FNYEAQ. V lost 1 base to trimming and J lost 1 base, with 8 bases between them. CDR3 sequence reads: CASSLVAGSNQPQHF. The CDR3, as DNA: TGTGCCAGCAGCTTAGTGGCGGGGAGCAATCAGCCCCAGCATTTT.

The J gene is TRBJ2-7, the V gene TRBV10-2; 7 nucleotides align to TRBD1. Looked up from germline, CDR1 is WSHSY and CDR2 is SAAADI. V lost 6 bases, J lost 3 bases, and 11 bases stayed unmatched. The CDR3 extends over 15 amino acids. The CDR3 loop reads CASRDGTAGYYEQYF. The CDR3 bases are TGCGCCAGCAGGGACGGGACAGCCGGTTACTACGAGCAGTACTTC.

The chain has TRBV27 and TRBJ2-6; D remains unclear. Trimming pared 3 bases from V and 0 bases from J, leaving 6 bases between. Germline V gene lookup returns CDR1 MNHEY and CDR2 SMNVEV (reference sequence). CDR3 length: 15 residues. CDR3 residues: CASSLRYSGANVLTF. The CDR3 nucleotides read TGTGCCAGCAGTTTGCGCTACTCTGGGGCCAACGTCCTGACTTTC.

The chain couples TRBV19 to TRBJ1-4; 8 nucleotides line up with TRBD1. The CDR3 has 13 residues. V was pared by 5 bases and J by 7 bases, with 3 bases of the junction left unmatched. CDR1 is LNHDA, CDR2 SQIVND, per germline (reference sequence). CDR3 sequence reads: CASSFGQGEKLFF. Written as DNA, the CDR3 is TGTGCCAGTAGTTTCGGACAGGGTGAAAAACTGTTTTTT.

This rearrangement joins TRBV9 to TRBJ2-2, with D perhaps matching TRBD1 (6 bases). This CDR3 region has 15 residues. Trimming took off 5 bases at V and 0 bases at J, with 11 bases between the two ends. Germline CDR1 SGDLS, CDR2 YYNGEE. CDR3 sequence reads: CASSYGTPNTGELFF. CDR3 coding DNA: TGTGCCAGCAGTTACGGGACACCGAACACCGGGGAGCTGTTTTTT.

The CDR3 is CASSLSREGEQFF. CDR3 coding DNA: TGTGCCAGCAGCTTAAGTCGGGAGGGTGAGCAGTTCTTC. V gene TRBV5-4 combines with J gene TRBJ2-1, with TRBD2 matching over 8 bases. Per germline, CDR1 SGHNT and CDR2 YYREEE (reference sequence). This CDR3 has 13 amino acids. V trimming: 2 bases; J trimming: 9 bases; junction bases outside the gene matches: 4.

CDR3 amino acids: CASSPHLAAEYNEQFF. The CDR3 bases are TGTGCCAGCAGCCCCCATCTAGCGGCAGAATACAATGAGCAGTTCTTC. The chain carries TRBV28 and TRBJ2-1, with 7 bases matching TRBD2. Per the germline V gene, CDR1 is MDHEN and CDR2 is SYDVKM. J lost 4 bases, V lost 6 bases, and 12 bases had no gene match. The CDR3 runs 16 residues.

The chain couples TRBV4-3 to TRBJ2-4; tentative D call: TRBD1 (5 bases). Between the trimmed V and J ends, which lost 0 bases and 6 bases, there was a span of 18 bases. The CDR3 sequence is 17 residues long. Germline values: CDR1 LGHNA, CDR2 YSLEER. CDR3 region: CASSQDRLPGYGNIQYF. The CDR3 bases are TGCGCCAGCAGCCAAGATAGGCTCCCAGGGTACGGAAACATTCAGTACTTC.

CDR3 in amino acids: CASSEMASGQGQPQHF. The CDR3 DNA is TGTGCCAGCAGTGAAATGGCGTCAGGGCAAGGTCAGCCCCAGCATTTT. V usage is TRBV6-1 and J usage is TRBJ1-5; the D gene is possibly TRBD1 (5 bases). Germline V gene data show CDR1 as MNHNS and CDR2 as SASEGT. The CDR3 is 16 amino acids. The V end lost 2 bases, the J end lost 6 bases, and 17 bases lay between the germline ends.

The chain joins TRBV2 to TRBJ2-4; possible D gene TRBD2, 7 bases. The CDR3 extends over 16 amino acids. With 6 bases removed from V and 3 bases from J, the gap between germline ends came to 18 bases. The germline gives CDR1 SNHLY, CDR2 FYNNEI. CDR3 region: CASSPDGGLGKNIQYF. CDR3 DNA sequence: TGTGCCAGCAGCCCAGACGGGGGGCTGGGCAAAAACATTCAGTACTTC.

V is TRBV12-3 or TRBV12-4 and J is TRBJ1-6; no reliable D call. The CDR3 consists of 13 residues. V was pared by 7 bases and J by 4 bases, with 8 bases between. For the CDR3, the DNA is TGTGCCAGCACCTCGACTTATAATTCACCCCTCCACTTT. Protein: CASTSTYNSPLHF.

CDR3 in DNA: TGTGCCAGCAGCCCTCGGGACAGCTTAACCGGGGAGCTGTTTTTT. It encodes CASSPRDSLTGELFF. The V call is TRBV7-6, the J call TRBJ2-2, with 7 bases that match TRBD1. The germline V gene encodes CDR1 SGHVS and CDR2 FNYEAQ. The CDR3 loop spans 15 amino acids. The V and J ends lost 5 bases and 5 bases, in that order; junction bases with no gene match: 8.

V gene TRBV18 combines with J gene TRBJ2-1, with 9 positions matching TRBD1. V was clipped by 3 bases and J by 3 bases; unmatched bases: 3. CDR3 length: 15 amino acids. Germline V CDR1 and CDR2: KGHSH, LQKENI. CDR3 DNA: TGTGCCAGCTCACCCACAGGGGGCCGCTACAATGAGCAGTTCTTC. Its translation: CASSPTGGRYNEQFF.

The J gene is TRBJ1-6, the V gene TRBV19; 10 positions match TRBD1. This CDR3 comprises 14 residues. V lost 5 bases and J lost 10; bases outside the gene matches: 5. Germline V gives CDR1 LNHDA, CDR2 SQIVND (reference sequence). The CDR3: CASSSDRGDSPLHF. CDR3 nucleotide sequence: TGTGCCAGTAGTTCGGACAGGGGGGACTCACCCCTCCACTTT.

This chain links TRBV30 with TRBJ2-5; the D gene is possibly TRBD2 (6 bases). The germline V and J ends were trimmed by 0 bases and 5 bases, with 22 bases remaining between them. CDR1 is GTSNPN and CDR2 is SVGIG in the germline V gene (reference sequence). The CDR3 runs to 17 residues. The CDR3 bases are TGTGCCTGGAGTGTAAGTTTGGCCCCGGGACTGGAGGAGACCCAGTACTTC. It encodes CAWSVSLAPGLEETQYF.

This chain links TRBV9 with TRBJ2-1; tentative D call: TRBD1 (5 bases). The CDR3 spans 13 residues. The germline V gene encodes CDR1 SGDLS and CDR2 YYNGEE. Deletions cut 3 bases from V and 4 bases from J, with 8 bases between. The CDR3 DNA follows: TGTGCCAGCAGCGCGACAGAATACAATGAGCAGTTCTTC. Encoded protein: CASSATEYNEQFF.

This clone was detected only a few times. The chain couples TRBV7-2 to TRBJ1-4; unclear D gene. With 7 bases removed from V and 7 bases from J, the gap between germline ends came to 13 bases. This CDR3 is 13 amino acids long. Per the germline V gene, CDR1 is SGHTA and CDR2 is FQGNSA. CDR3 DNA: TGTGCCAGCATGGAAGGAGATGGTGAAAAACTGTTTTTT. Translated: CASMEGDGEKLFF.

This sequence joins TRBV30 and TRBJ2-7, with 7 bases that match TRBD1. The CDR3 is 12 residues long. CDR1 GTSNPN and CDR2 SVGIG come from the germline V gene (reference sequence). V trimming: 8 bases; J trimming: 5 bases; junction bases outside the gene matches: 9. In DNA, the CDR3 is TGTGCCCGAGGGGGACAGTCCCACGAGCAGTACTTC. Translation: CARGGQSHEQYF.

The CDR3 DNA reads as TGTGCCTGGAGTCGCCCGGGACAGGAGAGGCCCCAGCATTTT. Translation gives CAWSRPGQERPQHF. The chain couples TRBV30 to TRBJ1-5; 8 nucleotides match TRBD1. Germline V gene sequence: CDR1 GTSNPN, CDR2 SVGIG (reference sequence). Losses at the gene ends were 2 bases for V and 9 bases for J; bases not matched to a gene: 9. The CDR3 spans 14 residues.

The chain couples TRBV6-5 to TRBJ2-5; D remains unclear. Germline CDR1 reads MNHEY; CDR2 reads SVGAGI. V lost 6 bases and J lost 5, with 4 bases in between. The CDR3 extends over 10 amino acids. CDR3 in amino acids: CASREETQYF. Here the CDR3 DNA reads TGTGCCAGCAGAGAGGAGACCCAGTACTTC.

This chain joins TRBV30 and TRBJ2-5; 10 nucleotides align to TRBD2. The germline gives CDR1 GTSNPN, CDR2 SVGIG (reference sequence). With V trimmed by 5 bases and J by 2 bases, 2 bases remained unmatched. This CDR3 comprises 13 residues. CDR3 residues: CAWGSGRQETQYF. The CDR3 bases are TGTGCCTGGGGTAGCGGGAGGCAAGAGACCCAGTACTTC.

J is TRBJ1-2 and V is TRBV3-1 (or the pseudogene TRBV3-2); a possible D gene is TRBD1 (5 bases). CDR1 is LGHDT, CDR2 YNNKEL, per germline (reference sequence). The CDR3 consists of 14 residues. The germline V and J ends were trimmed by 0 bases and 7 bases, with 12 bases remaining between them. Written as DNA, the CDR3 is TGTGCCAGCAGCCAAGATCTAGGGGCCATTGGCTACACCTTC. This codes for CASSQDLGAIGYTF.

The rearrangement uses TRBV5-4 and TRBJ2-1; TRBD2 aligns across 8 bases. The CDR3 consists of 18 residues. The trim removed 2 bases at V and 0 bases at J, leaving 10 bases unmatched. The germline gives CDR1 SGHNT, CDR2 YYREEE (reference sequence). The CDR3 is CASSLRAGARSSYNEQFF. CDR3 nucleotides: TGTGCCAGCAGCTTACGAGCGGGGGCCCGCAGCTCCTACAATGAGCAGTTCTTC.

The genes are TRBV30 and TRBJ2-1; D is possibly TRBD2 (6 bases). The CDR3 totals 14 residues. Trimming took off 0 bases at V and 8 bases at J, with 14 bases between the two ends. Germline V lookup: CDR1 GTSNPN, CDR2 SVGIG (reference sequence). The CDR3 loop reads CAWSVRGVGDEQFF. The DNA of the CDR3 is TGTGCCTGGAGTGTACGCGGGGTTGGCGATGAGCAGTTCTTC. The full variable domain, its missing parts supplied by reference TRBV30 and TRBJ2-1, is SQTIHQWPATLVQPVGSPLSLECTVEGTSNPNLYWYRQAAGRGLQLLFYSVGIGQISSEVPQNLSASRPQDRQFILSSKKLLLSDSGFYLCAWSVRGVGDEQFFGPGTRLTVL.

The CDR3 spells CASSLEREGPYEQYF. The CDR3 nucleotides are TGTGCCAGCAGTTTAGAGCGGGAGGGCCCCTACGAGCAGTACTTC. J is TRBJ2-7 and V is TRBV27; 10 nucleotides match TRBD2. CDR1 is MNHEY and CDR2 is SMNVEV in the germline V gene (reference sequence). The CDR3 consists of 15 residues. Unmatched junction bases numbered 3, after V lost 2 bases and J lost 2 bases.

The V and J genes are TRBV3-1 (or the pseudogene TRBV3-2) and TRBJ2-7; possibly TRBD2 for D (6 bases). CDR1 and CDR2 (germline): LGHDT, YNNKEL (reference sequence). The CDR3 contains 13 residues. The V and J ends lost 7 bases and 3 bases respectively, with 13 bases between them. The CDR3 nucleotides read TGTGCCAGCACCGCGGGAAGCCTCTACGAGCAGTACTTC. Translation gives CASTAGSLYEQYF.

The table lists this clone with a count of one. The V call is TRBV27, the J call TRBJ2-7; TRBD2 is a possible D gene (5 bases). Germline CDR1 reads MNHEY; CDR2 reads SMNVEV (reference sequence). V was shortened by 2 bases and J by 4 bases, with 9 bases between the two germline ends. The CDR3 is 13 residues long. The CDR3, as DNA: TGTGCCAGCAGTTTACGGGGTGTTTACGAGCAGTACTTC. As protein: CASSLRGVYEQYF.

The chain has TRBV5-6 and TRBJ2-2; TRBD1 aligns across 7 bases. CDR1 is SGHDT and CDR2 is YYEEEE in the germline V gene. The CDR3 extends over 15 amino acids. V lost 9 bases and J lost 5; bases outside the gene matches: 13. The CDR3 DNA follows: TGTGCCACCGCTGGACAGGCGACTCCGACCGGGGAGCTGTTTTTT. Translation: CATAGQATPTGELFF.

The chain joins TRBV10-1 to TRBJ1-6; 9 nucleotides align to TRBD1. The V segment lost 10 bases and the J segment 4 bases; nucleotides outside the gene matches: 5. The germline CDR1 and CDR2 sequences are WNHNN and SYGVQD (reference sequence). The CDR3 runs 14 residues. The CDR3 DNA is TGCGCCACACAGGGGGCTAGATATAATTCACCCCTCCACTTT. Translation gives CATQGARYNSPLHF.

The chain combines TRBV7-9 with TRBJ2-7; 9 bases match TRBD2. The CDR3 is made up of 17 amino acids. The germline gives CDR1 SEHNR, CDR2 FQNEAQ (reference sequence). V trimming: 6 bases; J trimming: 3 bases; junction bases outside the gene matches: 15. DNA for the CDR3: TGTGCCAGCAGTCCCCGGGTAGCGGGAGAGGGTAGCTACGAGCAGTACTTC. Translation: CASSPRVAGEGSYEQYF.

This clone came up once. V and J are TRBV6-2 or TRBV6-3 and TRBJ2-1, with 9 nucleotides matching TRBD1. Looked up from germline, CDR1 is MNHEY and CDR2 is SVGEGT. This CDR3 has 16 residues. V shed 4 bases and J 7 bases; nucleotides not matched to a gene: 11. The CDR3 loop is CASSLSTGGGKNEQFF. The CDR3 DNA sequence: TGTGCCAGCAGTTTGTCTACAGGGGGCGGTAAAAATGAGCAGTTCTTC.